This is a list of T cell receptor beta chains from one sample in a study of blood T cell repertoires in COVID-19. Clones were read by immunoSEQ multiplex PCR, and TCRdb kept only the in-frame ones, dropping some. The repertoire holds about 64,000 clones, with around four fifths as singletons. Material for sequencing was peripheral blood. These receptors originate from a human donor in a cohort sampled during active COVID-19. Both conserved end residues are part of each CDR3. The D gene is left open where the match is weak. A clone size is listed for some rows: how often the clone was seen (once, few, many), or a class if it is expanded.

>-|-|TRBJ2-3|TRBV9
CASSPYLDTQYF
TGTGCCAGCAGCCCTTATCTAGATACGCAGTATTTT
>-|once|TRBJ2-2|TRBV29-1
CSVVTANTGELFF
TGCAGCGTTGTCACAGCGAACACCGGGGAGCTGTTTTTT
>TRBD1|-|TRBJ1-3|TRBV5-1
CASSSWTGDGNTIYF
TGCGCCAGCAGCTCCTGGACAGGCGATGGAAACACCATATATTTT
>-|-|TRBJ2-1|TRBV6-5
CASSSRGVGYNEQFF
TGTGCCAGCAGTTCTCGCGGGGTTGGCTACAATGAGCAGTTCTTC
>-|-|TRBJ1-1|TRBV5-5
CASSLAAGMNTEAFF
TGTGCCAGCAGCTTGGCCGCAGGGATGAACACTGAAGCTTTCTTT
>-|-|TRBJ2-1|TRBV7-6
CASSSWTTGVYNEQFF
TGTGCCAGCAGCTCCTGGACTACAGGGGTATACAATGAGCAGTTCTTC
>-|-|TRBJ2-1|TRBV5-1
CASSLDPGGNEQFF
TGCGCCAGCAGCCTGGATCCCGGGGGCAATGAGCAGTTCTTC
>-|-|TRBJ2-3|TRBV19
CASNERGWADTQYF
TGTGCCAGTAATGAAAGGGGTTGGGCAGATACGCAGTATTTT
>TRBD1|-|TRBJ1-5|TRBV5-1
CASSTGQLNQPQHF
TGCGCCAGCAGCACGGGACAGCTCAATCAGCCCCAGCATTTT
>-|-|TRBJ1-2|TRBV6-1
CASSVAPFGRDYGYTF
TGTGCCAGCAGTGTGGCCCCTTTCGGGCGGGACTATGGCTACACCTTC
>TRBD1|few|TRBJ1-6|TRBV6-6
CASSYGQGKSPLHF
TGTGCCAGCAGTTACGGACAGGGGAAATCACCCCTCCACTTT
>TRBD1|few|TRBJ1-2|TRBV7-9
CASRPGQGDVYGYTF
TGTGCCAGCAGACCTGGACAGGGAGACGTCTATGGCTACACCTTC
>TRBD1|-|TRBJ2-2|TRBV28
CASSRAGGIGELFF
TGTGCCAGCAGTAGGGCAGGGGGCATCGGGGAGCTGTTTTTT
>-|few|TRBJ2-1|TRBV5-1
CASSQRGNEQFF
TGCGCCAGCAGCCAACGGGGCAATGAGCAGTTCTTC
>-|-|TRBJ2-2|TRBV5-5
CASSQVPMNTGELFF
TGTGCCAGCAGCCAGGTCCCCATGAACACCGGGGAGCTGTTTTTT
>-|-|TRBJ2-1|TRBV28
CASSPDIHEQFF
TGTGCCAGCAGTCCTGACATTCACGAGCAGTTCTTC
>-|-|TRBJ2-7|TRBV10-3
CAISTGNVVSYEQYF
TGTGCCATCAGCACAGGGAATGTAGTATCCTACGAGCAGTACTTC
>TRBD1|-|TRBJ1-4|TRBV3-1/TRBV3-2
CASSQGTGYEEKLFF
TGTGCCAGCAGCCAGGGGACAGGGTACGAAGAAAAACTGTTTTTT
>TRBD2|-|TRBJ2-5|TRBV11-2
CASSRSTSGKETQYF
TGTGCCAGCAGCAGATCTACTAGCGGAAAAGAGACCCAGTACTTC
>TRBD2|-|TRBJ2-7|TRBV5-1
CASSLGSGGEYSYEQYF
TGCGCCAGCAGCTTGGGGAGCGGGGGGGAGTATTCCTACGAGCAGTACTTC
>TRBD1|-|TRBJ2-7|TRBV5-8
CASSNGPTGGPYEQYF
TGTGCCAGCAGCAACGGGCCGACAGGGGGCCCCTACGAGCAGTACTTC
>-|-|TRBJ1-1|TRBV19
CASSYRDWQAFF
TGTGCCAGCTCTTACAGGGATTGGCAAGCTTTCTTT
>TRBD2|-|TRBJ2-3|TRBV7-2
CASSLSLRGGKGADTQYF
TGTGCCAGCAGCTTAAGTCTGCGGGGGGGCAAGGGAGCAGATACGCAGTATTTT
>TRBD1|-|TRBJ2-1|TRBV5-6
CASSSSGTGYYNEQFF
TGTGCCAGCAGCTCCTCCGGGACAGGATACTACAATGAGCAGTTCTTC
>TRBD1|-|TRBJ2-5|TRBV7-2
CASTDAGTVETQYF
TGTGCCAGCACCGATGCCGGGACAGTCGAGACCCAGTACTTC
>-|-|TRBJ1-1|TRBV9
CASSERGTEAFF
TGTGCCAGCAGCGAAAGGGGCACTGAAGCTTTCTTT
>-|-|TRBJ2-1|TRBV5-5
CASSLGTQGHSYNEQFF
TGTGCCAGCAGCTTGGGTACCCAGGGACACTCCTACAATGAGCAGTTCTTC